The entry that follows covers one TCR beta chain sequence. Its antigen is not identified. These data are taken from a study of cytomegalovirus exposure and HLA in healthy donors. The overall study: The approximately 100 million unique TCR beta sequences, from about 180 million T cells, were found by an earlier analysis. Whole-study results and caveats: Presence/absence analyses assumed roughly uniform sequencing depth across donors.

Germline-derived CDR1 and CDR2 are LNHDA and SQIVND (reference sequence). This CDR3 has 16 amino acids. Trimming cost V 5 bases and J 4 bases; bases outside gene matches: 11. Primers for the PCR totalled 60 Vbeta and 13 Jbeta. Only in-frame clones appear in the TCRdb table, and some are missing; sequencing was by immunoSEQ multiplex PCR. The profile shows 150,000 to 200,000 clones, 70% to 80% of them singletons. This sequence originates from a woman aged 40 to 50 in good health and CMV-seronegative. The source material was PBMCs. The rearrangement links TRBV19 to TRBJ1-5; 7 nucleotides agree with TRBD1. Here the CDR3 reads CASSPGRTGINQPQHF. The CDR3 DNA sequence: TGTGCCAGTAGTCCCGGACGGACAGGTATAAATCAGCCCCAGCATTTT. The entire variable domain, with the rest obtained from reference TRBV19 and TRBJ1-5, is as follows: DGGITQSPKYLFRKEGQNVTLSCEQNLNHDAMYWYRQDPGQGLRLIYYSQIVNDFQKGDIAEGYSVSREKKESFPLTVTSAQKNPTAFYLCASSPGRTGINQPQHFGDGTRLSIL.